The T cell receptor beta chain under discussion was sequenced for a study of shared clonotypes between healthy human individuals. Notes on the study in general: Clonotypes which were not shared had lower generation probabilities than clonotypes that all four donors shared. Sequencing depth was expected to influence donor clonotype sharing.

Trimming removed 1 base from V and 4 bases from J; junction bases left unmatched: 1. The CDR3 totals 13 residues. Germline assignment: CDR1 SGHTA and CDR2 FQGTGA. Negatively enriched CD4+ T cells were divided by CD45RA into naive and memory. The repertoire was sequenced with immunoSEQ multiplex PCR; TCRdb's copy has only in-frame clones and lacks some. The table shows some 980,000 clones, with around three quarters occurring only once. This clone appeared once. The antigen is undetermined. In the same sample, other DNA sequences code for this CDR3. The clonotype comes from a man younger than 35 in good health. The chain recombines TRBV7-3 with TRBJ2-7, with TRBD1 matching 7 bases. Material: memory CD4+ T cells sorted from blood. Specified subset: CD45RA-negative fraction. This CDR3 is CASSLNRGYEQYF. The CDR3 DNA reads TGTGCCAGCAGCTTAAACAGGGGTTACGAGCAGTACTTC. Full variable domain (missing parts from reference TRBV7-3 and TRBJ2-7): GAGVSQTPSNKVTEKGKYVELRCDPISGHTALYWYRQSLGQGPEFLIYFQGTGAADDSGLPNDRFFAVRPEGSVSTLKIQRTERGDSAVYLCASSLNRGYEQYFGPGTRLTVT.